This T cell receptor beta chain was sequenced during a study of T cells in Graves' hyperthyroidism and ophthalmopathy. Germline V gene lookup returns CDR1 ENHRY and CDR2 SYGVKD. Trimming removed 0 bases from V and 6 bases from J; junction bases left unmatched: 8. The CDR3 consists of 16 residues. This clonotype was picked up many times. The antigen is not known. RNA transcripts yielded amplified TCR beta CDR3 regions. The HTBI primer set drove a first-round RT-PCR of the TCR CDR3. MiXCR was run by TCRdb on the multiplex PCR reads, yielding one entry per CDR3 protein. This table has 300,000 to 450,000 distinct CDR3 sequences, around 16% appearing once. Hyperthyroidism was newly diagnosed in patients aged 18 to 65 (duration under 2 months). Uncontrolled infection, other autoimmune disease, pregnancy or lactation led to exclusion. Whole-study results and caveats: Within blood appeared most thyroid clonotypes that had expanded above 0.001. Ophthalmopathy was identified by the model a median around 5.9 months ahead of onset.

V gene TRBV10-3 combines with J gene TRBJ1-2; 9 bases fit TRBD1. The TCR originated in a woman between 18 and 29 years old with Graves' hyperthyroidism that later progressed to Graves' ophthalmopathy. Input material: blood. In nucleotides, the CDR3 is TGTGCCATCAGTGAGTCGAGGGCGGGACAGGGACATGGCTACACCTTC. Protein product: CAISESRAGQGHGYTF.